Shown below are 22 T cell receptor beta chains from a single sample sequenced in a study of blood T cell repertoires in COVID-19 (dated by TCRdb to 2018 to 2020). Library construction relied on the immunoSEQ multiplex PCR assay. TCRdb retrieved this table from immuneACCESS and kept in-frame rearrangements only. Not all clones are present; in checked studies, unresolved V genes account for under half, and no reason is known for the remainder. This sample lists about 53,000 clones; 82% were detected once. The ten most abundant clones make up about 14% of the sample. The sample taken for sequencing was peripheral blood. The receptors were sampled from a human donor in a cohort sampled during active COVID-19.

This clone was recorded once. This sequence joins TRBV18 and TRBJ2-1, with 13 bases identical to TRBD2. Germline V gene sequence: CDR1 KGHSH, CDR2 LQKENI. The CDR3 length is 16 residues. V lost 5 bases, J lost 10 bases, and 11 bases stayed unmatched. The CDR3 nucleotides are TGTGCCAGCTCAAGTACCGGGACTAGCGGGAAGGGAGAGCAGTTCTTC. Translating gives CASSSTGTSGKGEQFF.

The chain has TRBV9 and TRBJ2-3, with 14 bases identical to TRBD2. V trimming: 4 bases; J trimming: 5 bases; junction bases outside the gene matches: 6. In germline, CDR1 is SGDLS, CDR2 YYNGEE. This CDR3 is 16 amino acids long. The CDR3 DNA reads TGTGCCAGCAGCTTCCGACTAGCGGGGGGGAGAGATACGCAGTATTTT. Translated: CASSFRLAGGRDTQYF.

The chain couples TRBV6-6 to TRBJ2-2; perhaps TRBD1 as D (5 bases). The CDR3 length is 14 residues. Trimming took 4 bases from V and 5 from J, leaving 11 bases between them. Germline values: CDR1 MNHNY, CDR2 SVGAGI (reference sequence). The CDR3 nucleotides are TGTGCCAGCAGTTCCCAGACAGTTACCGGGGAGCTGTTTTTT. Amino acids: CASSSQTVTGELFF.

The chain carries TRBV28 and TRBJ1-4; D not certain. CDR1 is MDHEN and CDR2 is SYDVKM in the germline V gene. The length of the CDR3 is 14 residues. The ends were cut back, 8 bases at V and 8 bases at J, with 18 bases in the middle. This chain's CDR3 is CASGTPGPGEKLFF. CDR3 DNA: TGTGCCAGCGGAACTCCAGGTCCTGGGGAAAAACTGTTTTTT.

This clone appeared a few times. CDR3 sequence (DNA): TGTGCCAGCAGCCTCCTCCTTGGACACTACGAGCAGTACTTC. Protein: CASSLLLGHYEQYF. The chain uses TRBV3-1 (or the pseudogene TRBV3-2) and TRBJ2-7, with D tentatively TRBD1 (5 bases). This CDR3 has 14 amino acids. CDR1 and CDR2 from the germline V gene are LGHDT and YNNKEL (reference sequence). V lost 4 bases, J lost 3 bases, and 13 bases lay in between.

The genes are TRBV5-4 and TRBJ2-4, with D possibly matching TRBD1 (6 bases). Germline V gene data show CDR1 as SGHNT and CDR2 as YYREEE (reference sequence). With 4 bases removed from V and 0 bases from J, the gap between germline ends came to 14 bases. The CDR3 loop spans 16 amino acids. The CDR3 spells CASSTRTALAKNIQYF. In DNA form, the CDR3 reads TGTGCCAGCAGCACCAGGACAGCCCTAGCCAAAAACATTCAGTACTTC.

This clone was seen only once. This chain connects TRBV9 to TRBJ2-3; D uncertain. This CDR3 has 12 residues. Trimming shortened V by 7 bases and J by 5 bases, and 11 bases separated the two germline ends. Germline values: CDR1 SGDLS, CDR2 YYNGEE. This CDR3 is CASARSVDTQYF. DNA of the CDR3: TGTGCCAGCGCCCGTAGTGTAGATACGCAGTATTTT.

This sequence joins TRBV30 and TRBJ1-6; D is possibly TRBD1 (5 bases). Germline assignment: CDR1 GTSNPN and CDR2 SVGIG (reference sequence). With 4 bases removed from V and 8 bases from J, the gap between germline ends came to 12 bases. The CDR3 is 13 residues long. DNA of the CDR3: TGTGCCTGGAAGCAGGGTCGAGATTCACCCCTCCACTTT. Protein: CAWKQGRDSPLHF.

V gene TRBV5-6 combines with J gene TRBJ2-7, with 7 bases that match TRBD2. CDR1 and CDR2 from the germline V gene are SGHDT and YYEEEE. Trimming took 6 bases from V and 5 from J; bases not matched to a gene: 5. The CDR3 runs 12 residues. The CDR3 coding sequence is TGTGCCAGCATGACTAGCCCTGACGAGCAGTACTTC. Its protein product is CASMTSPDEQYF. Full variable domain (rest looked up from reference TRBV5-6 and TRBJ2-7): DAGVTQSPTHLIKTRGQQVTLRCSPKSGHDTVSWYQQALGQGPQFIFQYYEEEERQRGNFPDRFSGHQFPNYSSELNVNALLLGDSALYLCASMTSPDEQYFGPGTRLTVT.

The count of this clone is one. The rearrangement uses TRBV3-1 (or the pseudogene TRBV3-2) and TRBJ2-1; D gene ambiguous. The CDR3 has 13 amino acids. Germline-derived CDR1 and CDR2 are LGHDT and YNNKEL (reference sequence). V lost 4 bases and J lost 4, with 8 bases in between. Here the CDR3 reads CASSRSQYNEQFF. CDR3 bases: TGTGCCAGCAGCCGTTCCCAGTACAATGAGCAGTTCTTC.

This clone has only one observation. V is TRBV18 and J is TRBJ1-4, with TRBD1 matching 9 bases. The germline V gene encodes CDR1 KGHSH and CDR2 LQKENI. The V and J ends lost 4 bases and 6 bases, in that order; junction bases with no gene match: 6. The CDR3 sequence is 15 residues long. The CDR3 loop is CASSLQGAVDEKLFF. The CDR3 nucleotides are TGTGCCAGCTCACTACAGGGGGCGGTCGATGAAAAACTGTTTTTT.

V and J are TRBV9 and TRBJ2-2; no reliable D call. The CDR3 length is 16 residues. Per the germline V gene, CDR1 is SGDLS and CDR2 is YYNGEE. V dropped 0 bases and J dropped 3 bases, with 12 bases sitting between them. CDR3 amino acids: CASSVELAIHTGELFF. The CDR3 coding sequence is TGTGCCAGCAGCGTAGAACTCGCGATACACACCGGGGAGCTGTTTTTT.

The chain has TRBV9 and TRBJ1-6; D is possibly TRBD1 (6 bases). V gave up 4 bases and J gave up 7 bases, with 9 bases separating them. Germline V gene data show CDR1 as SGDLS and CDR2 as YYNGEE. The CDR3 has 13 amino acids. The CDR3 nucleotides read TGTGCCAGCAGCCCAACAGGGAATTCACCCCTCCACTTT. This gives the protein CASSPTGNSPLHF.

The V gene is TRBV6-5, the J gene TRBJ2-7; D unresolved. Germline CDR1 reads MNHEY; CDR2 reads SVGAGI. The CDR3 is made up of 10 amino acids. V was trimmed by 10 bases and J by 4 bases, leaving 8 bases between them. The CDR3 bases are TGTGCCACCGGTAATTACGAGCAGTACTTC. It specifies CATGNYEQYF.

This clone occurred once. This rearrangement joins TRBV7-8 to TRBJ2-3; 10 nucleotides align to TRBD2. Germline V gene lookup returns CDR1 SGHVS and CDR2 FQNEAQ. Unmatched junction bases numbered 13, after V lost 5 bases and J lost 5 bases. The CDR3 totals 17 residues. In DNA form, the CDR3 reads TGTGCCAGCAGCACCCCAAGGGAGCGGGGGGGCTTAGATACGCAGTATTTT. It encodes CASSTPRERGGLDTQYF.

The V gene is TRBV9, the J gene TRBJ1-2; D might be TRBD1 (5 bases). The CDR3 totals 14 residues. The germline gives CDR1 SGDLS, CDR2 YYNGEE. Trimming cost V 5 bases and J 3 bases, with 14 bases left between them. The CDR3 spells CASSFPGGDYGYTF. CDR3 coding DNA: TGTGCCAGCAGTTTCCCGGGGGGAGACTATGGCTACACCTTC.

V and J are TRBV5-1 and TRBJ1-1; perhaps TRBD1 as D (5 bases). Per germline, CDR1 SGHRS and CDR2 YFSETQ. The CDR3 has 14 residues. The ends were cut back, 4 bases at V and 3 bases at J, with 13 bases in the middle. CDR3 sequence: CASSRHRWDTEAFF. CDR3 sequence (DNA): TGCGCCAGCAGCCGCCACAGGTGGGACACTGAAGCTTTCTTT.

Only a few counts were recorded for this clone. The CDR3 sequence: CASSYSWGQTPANYGYTF. Here the CDR3 DNA reads TGTGCCAGCAGTTACTCGTGGGGACAGACGCCAGCTAACTATGGCTACACCTTC. The rearrangement uses TRBV6-2 or TRBV6-3 and TRBJ1-2; TRBD1 matches 7 bases. This CDR3 is 18 amino acids long. The V and J ends lost 0 bases and 0 bases, in that order; junction bases with no gene match: 10. Germline V lookup: CDR1 MNHEY, CDR2 SVGEGT.

The chain uses TRBV4-3 and TRBJ1-1, with TRBD1 as a possible D gene (6 bases). This CDR3 spans 17 amino acids. V shed 0 bases and J shed 5 bases, with 19 bases lying between them. The germline gives CDR1 LGHNA, CDR2 YSLEER. CDR3 DNA: TGCGCCAGCAGCCAAGAGGATGGCCTAGCCAGGGGTACTGAAGCTTTCTTT. Its translation: CASSQEDGLARGTEAFF.

The chain combines TRBV30 with TRBJ1-2; 7 nucleotides agree with TRBD1. Germline V lookup: CDR1 GTSNPN, CDR2 SVGIG (reference sequence). CDR3 length equals 13 residues. J was trimmed by 2 bases and V by 5 bases; bases with no gene match: 5. This CDR3 is CAWGPGGNYGYTF. CDR3 coding DNA: TGTGCCTGGGGCCCAGGGGGGAACTATGGCTACACCTTC.

J is TRBJ1-1 and V is TRBV9; D is unresolved. The V and J ends lost 3 bases and 0 bases respectively, with 12 bases between them. The CDR3 length is 15 residues. Germline V gene lookup returns CDR1 SGDLS and CDR2 YYNGEE. In nucleotides, the CDR3 is TGTGCCAGCAGCGCTCCCAGACAAATGAACACTGAAGCTTTCTTT. It yields the protein CASSAPRQMNTEAFF. Drawing the rest from reference TRBV9 and TRBJ1-1, the complete variable domain is DSGVTQTPKHLITATGQRVTLRCSPRSGDLSVYWYQQSLDQGLQFLIQYYNGEERAKGNILERFSAQQFPDLHSELNLSSLELGDSALYFCASSAPRQMNTEAFFGQGTRLTVV.

This rearrangement joins TRBV7-9 to TRBJ1-2, with D unresolved. The germline gives CDR1 SEHNR, CDR2 FQNEAQ (reference sequence). CDR3 length: 11 amino acids. V lost 5 bases to trimming and J lost 8 bases, with 9 bases between them. The DNA for the CDR3 is TGTGCCAGCAGCCCCGAGAGGGGCTACACCTTC. This codes for CASSPERGYTF.